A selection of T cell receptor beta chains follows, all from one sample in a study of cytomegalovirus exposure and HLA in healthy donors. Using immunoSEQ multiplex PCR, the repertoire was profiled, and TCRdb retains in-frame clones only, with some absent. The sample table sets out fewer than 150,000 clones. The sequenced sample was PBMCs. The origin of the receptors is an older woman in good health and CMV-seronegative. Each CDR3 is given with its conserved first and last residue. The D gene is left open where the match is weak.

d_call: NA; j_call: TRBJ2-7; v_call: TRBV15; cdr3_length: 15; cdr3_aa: CATSSDRDPGYEQYF; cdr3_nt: TGTGCCACCAGCAGTGACCGGGATCCGGGGTACGAGCAGTACTTC
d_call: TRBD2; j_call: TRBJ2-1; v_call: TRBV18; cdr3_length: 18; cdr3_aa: CASSRPSEVLAGVREQFF; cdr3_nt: TGTGCCAGCTCACGCCCTAGTGAGGTTCTAGCGGGAGTTCGTGAGCAGTTCTTC
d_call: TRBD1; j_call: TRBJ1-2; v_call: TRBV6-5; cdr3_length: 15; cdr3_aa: CASSYPGTGGQGYTF; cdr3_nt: TGTGCCAGCAGTTACCCCGGGACAGGGGGGCAAGGATACACCTTC
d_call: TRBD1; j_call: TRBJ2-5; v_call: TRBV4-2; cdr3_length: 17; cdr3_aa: CASSQGTGQGARETQYF; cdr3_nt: TGTGCCAGCAGCCAAGGCACCGGACAGGGGGCGCGGGAGACCCAGTACTTC
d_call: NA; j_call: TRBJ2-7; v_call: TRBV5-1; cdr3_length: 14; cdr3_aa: CASSLALGTLEQYF; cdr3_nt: TGCGCCAGCAGCTTGGCGTTGGGGACACTCGAGCAGTACTTC
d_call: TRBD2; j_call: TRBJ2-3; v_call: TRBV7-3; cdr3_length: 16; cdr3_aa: CASSLQGLAGRDTQYF; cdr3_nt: TGTGCCAGCAGCTTACAGGGGTTAGCGGGGAGGGATACGCAGTATTTT
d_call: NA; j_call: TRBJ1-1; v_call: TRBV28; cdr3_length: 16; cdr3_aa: CASSLYLGGSNTEAFF; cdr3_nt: TGTGCCAGCAGTTTATATCTTGGGGGCTCGAACACTGAAGCTTTCTTT
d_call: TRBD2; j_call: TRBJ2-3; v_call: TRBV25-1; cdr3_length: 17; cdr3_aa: CASSLRTSGPLTDTQYF; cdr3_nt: TGTGCCAGCAGTCTTCGGACTAGCGGGCCTCTCACAGATACGCAGTATTTT
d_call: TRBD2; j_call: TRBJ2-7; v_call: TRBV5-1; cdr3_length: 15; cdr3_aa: CASSLDTGGPREQYF; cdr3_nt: TGCGCCAGCAGCTTGGACACGGGAGGGCCTAGAGAGCAGTACTTC
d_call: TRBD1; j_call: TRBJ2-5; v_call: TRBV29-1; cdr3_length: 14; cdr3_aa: CSDSTGGNGETQYF; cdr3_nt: TGCAGCGATTCCACAGGGGGCAACGGGGAGACCCAGTACTTC
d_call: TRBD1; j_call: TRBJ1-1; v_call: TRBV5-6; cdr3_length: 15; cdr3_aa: CASSGTQGARTEAFF; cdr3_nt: TGTGCCAGCAGCGGGACCCAGGGGGCCAGGACTGAAGCTTTCTTT
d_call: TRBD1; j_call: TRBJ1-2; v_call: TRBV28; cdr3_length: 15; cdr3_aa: CASSFLKDRGHGYTF; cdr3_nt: TGTGCCAGCAGTTTTCTGAAGGACAGGGGGCATGGCTACACCTTC
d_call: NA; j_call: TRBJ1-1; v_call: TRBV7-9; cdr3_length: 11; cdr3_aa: CASHSGTEAFF; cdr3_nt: TGTGCCAGCCACTCGGGCACTGAAGCTTTCTTT
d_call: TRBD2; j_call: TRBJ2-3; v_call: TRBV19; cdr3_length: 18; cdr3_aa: CASSGLAGGPYGTDTQYF; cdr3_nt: TGTGCCAGTAGTGGACTAGCGGGGGGGCCTTACGGCACAGATACGCAGTATTTT
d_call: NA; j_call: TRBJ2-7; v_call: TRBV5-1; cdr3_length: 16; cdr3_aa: CASSLRVAGKVHEQYF; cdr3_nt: TGCGCCAGCAGCTTGCGTGTGGCAGGGAAAGTCCACGAGCAGTACTTC
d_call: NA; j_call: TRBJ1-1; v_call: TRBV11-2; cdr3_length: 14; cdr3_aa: CASSLGRGFPEAFF; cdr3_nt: TGTGCCAGCAGCTTAGGACGGGGTTTCCCTGAAGCTTTCTTT
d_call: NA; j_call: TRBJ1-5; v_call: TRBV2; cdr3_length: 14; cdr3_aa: CASSDVRGNQPQHF; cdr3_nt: TGTGCCAGCAGTGACGTCAGGGGCAATCAGCCCCAGCATTTT
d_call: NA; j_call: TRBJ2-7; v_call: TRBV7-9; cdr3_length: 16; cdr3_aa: CASSLIAKGQTYEQYF; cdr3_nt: TGTGCCAGCAGCCTAATAGCGAAAGGACAGACCTACGAGCAGTACTTC
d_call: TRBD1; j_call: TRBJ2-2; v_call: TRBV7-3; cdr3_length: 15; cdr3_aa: CASSLIGQGAGELFF; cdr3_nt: TGTGCCAGCAGCTTGATAGGACAGGGGGCCGGGGAGCTGTTTTTT
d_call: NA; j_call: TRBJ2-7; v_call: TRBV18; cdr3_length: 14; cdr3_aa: CASSPGDSDYEQYF; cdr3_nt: TGTGCCAGCTCACCAGGAGACAGTGACTACGAGCAGTACTTC
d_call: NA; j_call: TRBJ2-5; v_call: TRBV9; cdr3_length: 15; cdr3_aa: CASSVAEGSVETQYF; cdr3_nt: TGTGCCAGCAGCGTAGCTGAAGGGAGTGTTGAGACCCAGTACTTC
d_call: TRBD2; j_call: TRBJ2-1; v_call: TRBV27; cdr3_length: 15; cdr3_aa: CASSFSGAPYNEQFF; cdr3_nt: TGTGCCAGCAGTTTTAGCGGGGCCCCCTACAATGAGCAGTTCTTC
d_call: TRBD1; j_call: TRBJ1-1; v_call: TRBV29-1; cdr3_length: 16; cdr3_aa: CSVEDGDRGLNTEAFF; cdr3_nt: TGCAGCGTTGAAGATGGGGACAGGGGCTTGAACACTGAAGCTTTCTTT
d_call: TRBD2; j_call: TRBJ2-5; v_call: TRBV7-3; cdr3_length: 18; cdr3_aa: CASSSPGLAPQGVETQYF; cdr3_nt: TGTGCCAGCAGCTCTCCGGGACTAGCGCCCCAGGGCGTGGAGACCCAGTACTTC
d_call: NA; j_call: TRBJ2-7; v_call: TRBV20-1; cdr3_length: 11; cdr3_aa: CSGERSYEQYF; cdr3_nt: TGCAGTGGGGAGCGCTCCTACGAGCAGTACTTC
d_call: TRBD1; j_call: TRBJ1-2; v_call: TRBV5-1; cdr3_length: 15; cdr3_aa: CASSAGTGDNYGYTF; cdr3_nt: TGCGCCAGCAGCGCGGGGACAGGGGACAACTATGGCTACACCTTC
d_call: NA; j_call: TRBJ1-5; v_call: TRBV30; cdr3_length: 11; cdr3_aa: CAWSVGQPQHF; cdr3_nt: TGTGCCTGGAGTGTCGGTCAGCCCCAGCATTTT
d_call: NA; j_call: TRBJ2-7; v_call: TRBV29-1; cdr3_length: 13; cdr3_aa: CSVEGSNSYEQYF; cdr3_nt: TGCAGCGTTGAGGGGAGCAACTCCTACGAGCAGTACTTC
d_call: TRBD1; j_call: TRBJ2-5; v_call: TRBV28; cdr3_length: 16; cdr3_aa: CASSLYGTGFGETQYF; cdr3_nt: TGTGCCAGCAGTCTGTATGGGACAGGTTTTGGTGAGACCCAGTACTTC
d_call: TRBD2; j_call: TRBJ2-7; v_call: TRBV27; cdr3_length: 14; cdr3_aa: CASSWGGGDDEQYF; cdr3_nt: TGTGCCAGCAGTTGGGGCGGGGGGGACGACGAGCAGTACTTC
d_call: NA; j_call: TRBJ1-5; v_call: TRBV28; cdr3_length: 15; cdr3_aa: CASATPSRQDQPQHF; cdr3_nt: TGTGCCAGCGCTACCCCGAGCCGACAGGATCAGCCCCAGCATTTT
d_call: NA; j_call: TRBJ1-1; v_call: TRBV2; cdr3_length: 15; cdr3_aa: CASSWRGDMNTEAFF; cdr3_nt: TGTGCCAGCAGCTGGAGAGGGGACATGAACACTGAAGCTTTCTTT
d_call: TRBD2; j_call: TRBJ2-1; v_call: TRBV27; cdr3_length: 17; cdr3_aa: CASSWSAGGRRYNEQFF; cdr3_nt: TGTGCCAGCAGTTGGAGCGCGGGCGGGAGGAGATACAATGAGCAGTTCTTC
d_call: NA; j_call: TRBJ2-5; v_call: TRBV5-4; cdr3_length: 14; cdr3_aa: CASRGDGGPETQYF; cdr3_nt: TGTGCCAGCAGGGGGGACGGGGGGCCAGAGACCCAGTACTTC
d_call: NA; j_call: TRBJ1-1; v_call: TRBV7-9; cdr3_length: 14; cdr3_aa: CASSLAGAGTEAFF; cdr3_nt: TGTGCCAGCAGCTTAGCGGGGGCCGGGACTGAAGCTTTCTTT
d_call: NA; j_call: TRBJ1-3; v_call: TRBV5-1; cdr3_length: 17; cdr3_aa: CASSLGGVSRSGNTIYF; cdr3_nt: TGCGCCAGCAGCTTGGGGGGGGTGTCCCGCTCTGGAAACACCATATATTTT
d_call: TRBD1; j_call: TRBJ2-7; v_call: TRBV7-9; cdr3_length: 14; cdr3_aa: CASSLNRGQDEQYF; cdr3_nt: TGTGCCAGCAGCTTAAACAGGGGGCAGGACGAGCAGTACTTC
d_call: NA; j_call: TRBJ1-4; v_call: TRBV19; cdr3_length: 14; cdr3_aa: CASSIAGIAKKLFF; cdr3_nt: TGTGCCAGTAGTATAGCCGGGATCGCGAAAAAACTGTTTTTT
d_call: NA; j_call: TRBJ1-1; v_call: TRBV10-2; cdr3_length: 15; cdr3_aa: CATSRRGPLNTEAFF; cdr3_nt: TGCGCCACCTCCCGGCGGGGGCCCTTGAACACTGAAGCTTTCTTT
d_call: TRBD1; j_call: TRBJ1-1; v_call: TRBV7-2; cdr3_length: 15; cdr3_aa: CASSLEIQGSTEAFF; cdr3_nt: TGTGCCAGCAGCTTAGAGATACAGGGGTCCACTGAAGCTTTCTTT
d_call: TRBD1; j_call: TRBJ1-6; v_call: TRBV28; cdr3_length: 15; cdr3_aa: CASSSQGQGYSPLHF; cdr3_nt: TGTGCCAGCAGTTCCCAGGGACAGGGGTATTCACCCCTCCACTTT
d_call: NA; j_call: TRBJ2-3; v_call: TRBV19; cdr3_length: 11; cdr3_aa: CASSRADTQYF; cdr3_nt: TGTGCCAGTAGTAGGGCGGATACGCAGTATTTT
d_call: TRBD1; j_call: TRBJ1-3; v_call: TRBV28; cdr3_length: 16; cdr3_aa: CASGSTGQGSGNTIYF; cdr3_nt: TGTGCCAGCGGGTCGACAGGGCAAGGCTCTGGAAACACCATATATTTT
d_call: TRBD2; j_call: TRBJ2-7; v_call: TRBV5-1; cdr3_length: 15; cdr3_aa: CASSPGGGSGYEQYF; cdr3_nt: TGCGCCAGCAGCCCGGGCGGGGGATCTGGATACGAGCAGTACTTC
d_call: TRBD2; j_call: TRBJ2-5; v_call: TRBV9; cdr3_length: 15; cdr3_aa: CASSVSGGREETQYF; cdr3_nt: TGTGCCAGCAGCGTATCGGGCGGGAGGGAGGAGACCCAGTACTTC
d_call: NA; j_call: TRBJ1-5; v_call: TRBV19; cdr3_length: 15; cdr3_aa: CASSRQVHSNQPQHF; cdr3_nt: TGTGCCAGTAGTAGACAGGTTCATAGCAATCAGCCCCAGCATTTT
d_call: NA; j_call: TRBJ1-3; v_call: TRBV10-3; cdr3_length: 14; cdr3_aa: CASAPGHSGNTIYF; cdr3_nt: TGTGCCAGCGCACCGGGACATTCAGGAAACACCATATATTTT
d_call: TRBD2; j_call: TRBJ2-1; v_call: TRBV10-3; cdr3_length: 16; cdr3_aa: CAIISVRGSSYNEQFF; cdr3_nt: TGTGCCATCATCTCAGTGCGGGGGAGCTCCTACAATGAGCAGTTCTTC
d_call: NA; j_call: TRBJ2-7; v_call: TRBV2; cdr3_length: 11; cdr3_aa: CASGTSREGRF; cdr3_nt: TGTGCCAGCGGGACTTCTAGGGAAGGGCGCTTC
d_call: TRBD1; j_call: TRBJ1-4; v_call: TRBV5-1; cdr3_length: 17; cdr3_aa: CASSIGQGEVANEKLFF; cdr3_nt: TGCGCCAGCAGCATCGGACAGGGGGAGGTAGCTAATGAAAAACTGTTTTTT
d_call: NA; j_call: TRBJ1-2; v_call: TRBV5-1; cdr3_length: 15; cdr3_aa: CASSPGIGGTHGYTF; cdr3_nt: TGCGCCAGCAGCCCGGGAATAGGGGGAACCCACGGCTACACCTTC
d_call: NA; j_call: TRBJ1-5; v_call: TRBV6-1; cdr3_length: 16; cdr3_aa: CASSAVGGVGNQPQHF; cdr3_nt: TGTGCCAGCAGTGCCGTAGGGGGGGTTGGCAATCAGCCCCAGCATTTT
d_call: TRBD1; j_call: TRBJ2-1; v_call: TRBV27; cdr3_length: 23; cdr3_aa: CASSSRDRVKGLIEGAFYNEQFF; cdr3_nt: TGTGCCAGCAGTTCCCGGGACAGGGTGAAGGGTTTGATTGAAGGGGCCTTTTACAATGAGCAGTTCTTC
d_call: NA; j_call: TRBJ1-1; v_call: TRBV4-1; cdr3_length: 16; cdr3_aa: CASSRFPRGSNTEAFF; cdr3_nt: TGCGCCAGCAGCCGGTTCCCCAGGGGCTCCAACACTGAAGCTTTCTTT
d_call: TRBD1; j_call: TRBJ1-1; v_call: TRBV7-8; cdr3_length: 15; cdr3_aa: CASSPGQGMNTEAFF; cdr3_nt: TGTGCCAGCAGCCCAGGACAGGGGATGAACACTGAAGCTTTCTTT
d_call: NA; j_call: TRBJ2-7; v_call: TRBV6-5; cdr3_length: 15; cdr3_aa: CASSYSRRQSYEQYF; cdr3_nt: TGTGCCAGCAGTTACAGCCGTAGACAGTCCTACGAGCAGTACTTC
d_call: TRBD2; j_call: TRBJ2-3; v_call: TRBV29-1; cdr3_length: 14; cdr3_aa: CSVRFGGSVRTQYF; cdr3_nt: TGCAGCGTTAGATTTGGCGGGAGTGTCCGTACGCAGTATTTT
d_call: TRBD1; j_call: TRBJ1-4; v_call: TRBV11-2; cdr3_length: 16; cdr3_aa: CASSLLETGFNEKLFF; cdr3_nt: TGTGCCAGCAGTTTACTTGAGACAGGGTTTAATGAAAAACTGTTTTTT